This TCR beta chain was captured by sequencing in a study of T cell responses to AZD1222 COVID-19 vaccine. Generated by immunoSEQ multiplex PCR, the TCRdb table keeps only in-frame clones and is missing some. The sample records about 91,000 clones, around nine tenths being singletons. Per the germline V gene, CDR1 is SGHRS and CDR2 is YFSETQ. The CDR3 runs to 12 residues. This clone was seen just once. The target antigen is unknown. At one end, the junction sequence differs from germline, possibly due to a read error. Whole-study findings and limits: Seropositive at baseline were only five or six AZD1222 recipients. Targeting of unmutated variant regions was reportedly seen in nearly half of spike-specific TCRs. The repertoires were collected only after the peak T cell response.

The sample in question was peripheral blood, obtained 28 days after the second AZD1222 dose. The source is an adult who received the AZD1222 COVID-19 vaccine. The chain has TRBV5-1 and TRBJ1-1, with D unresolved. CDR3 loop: CASSLDVRSLYF. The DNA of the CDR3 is TGCGCCAGCAGCTTGGATGTCAGGAGTCTATACTTT. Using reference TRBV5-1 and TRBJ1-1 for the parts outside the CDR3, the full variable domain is KAGVTQTPRYLIKTRGQQVTLSCSPISGHRSVSWYQQTPGQGLQFLFEYFSETQRNKGNFPGRFSGRQFSNSRSEMNVSTLELGDSALYLCASSLDVRSLYFGQGTRLTVV.